This T cell receptor (beta chain) is drawn from a study of OX40 agonist ivuxolimab in advanced cancers. Method: immunoSEQ multiplex PCR; TCRdb's copy keeps in-frame clones and lacks some. The table lists roughly 74,000 clones, 85% to 95% of them singletons. The starting material was CD4+ or CD8+ T cells sorted from blood, obtained in a trial of the OX40 agonist ivuxolimab. This clonotype was obtained from an adult with an advanced solid tumor such as melanoma, head and neck, liver or kidney cancer.

The CDR3 here is CASIISRGGTDTQYF. The DNA for the CDR3 is TGTGCCAGCATCATATCGAGGGGTGGTACAGATACGCAGTATTTT. The chain is built from TRBV6-6 and TRBJ2-3; D assignment may be TRBD1 or TRBD2 (5 bases each). This CDR3 is 15 amino acids long. In germline, CDR1 is MNHNY, CDR2 SVGAGI (reference sequence). V lost 7 bases to trimming and J lost 3 bases, with 17 bases between them.